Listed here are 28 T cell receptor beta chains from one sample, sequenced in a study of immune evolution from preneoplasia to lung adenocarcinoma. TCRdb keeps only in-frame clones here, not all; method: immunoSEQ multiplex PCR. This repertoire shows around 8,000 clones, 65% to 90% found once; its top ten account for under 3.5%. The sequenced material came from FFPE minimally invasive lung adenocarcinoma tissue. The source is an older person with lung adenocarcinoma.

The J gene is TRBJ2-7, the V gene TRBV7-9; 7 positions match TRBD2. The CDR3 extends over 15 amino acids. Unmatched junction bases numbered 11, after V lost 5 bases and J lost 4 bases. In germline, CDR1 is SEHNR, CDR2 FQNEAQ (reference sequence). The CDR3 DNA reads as TGTGCCAGCAGCCCCACGGGGGGTGGGGCTTACGAGCAGTACTTC. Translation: CASSPTGGGAYEQYF.

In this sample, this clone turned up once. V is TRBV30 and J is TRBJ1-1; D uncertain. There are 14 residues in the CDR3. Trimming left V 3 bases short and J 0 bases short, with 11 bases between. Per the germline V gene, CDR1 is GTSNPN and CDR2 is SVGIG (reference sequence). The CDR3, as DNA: TGTGCCTGGAGGCCGGACGGACTGAACACTGAAGCTTTCTTT. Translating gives CAWRPDGLNTEAFF.

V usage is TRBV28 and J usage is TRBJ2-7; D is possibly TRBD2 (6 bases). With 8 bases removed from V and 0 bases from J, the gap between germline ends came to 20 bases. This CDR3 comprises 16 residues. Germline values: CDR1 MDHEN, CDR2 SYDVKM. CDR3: CASSAFGSTNSYEQYF. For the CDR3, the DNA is TGTGCCAGCTCTGCTTTCGGGAGTACTAACTCCTACGAGCAGTACTTC.

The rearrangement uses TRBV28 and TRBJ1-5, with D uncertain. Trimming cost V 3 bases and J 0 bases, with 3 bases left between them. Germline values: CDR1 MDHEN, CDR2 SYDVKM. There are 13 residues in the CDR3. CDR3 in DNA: TGTGCCAGCAGTTTCGATAGCAATCAGCCCCAGCATTTT. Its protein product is CASSFDSNQPQHF.

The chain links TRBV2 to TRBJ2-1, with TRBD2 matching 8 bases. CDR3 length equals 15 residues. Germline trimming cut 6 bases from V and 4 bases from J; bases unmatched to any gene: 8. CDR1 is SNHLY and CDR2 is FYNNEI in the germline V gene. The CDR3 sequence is CASRLVKRGYNEQFF. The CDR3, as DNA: TGTGCCAGCAGGCTCGTAAAGCGGGGGTACAATGAGCAGTTCTTC.

The CDR3 sequence is CASSQGSGGANVLTF. The CDR3 DNA sequence: TGTGCCAGCAGCCAAGGTTCGGGGGGGGCCAACGTCCTGACTTTC. This sequence joins TRBV4-2 and TRBJ2-6; tentatively, D is TRBD2 (5 bases). The V end was cut by 1 base, the J end by 4 bases, with 8 bases between. The CDR3 sequence is 15 residues long. The V gene's germline CDR1 is LGHNA and CDR2 YNFKEQ.

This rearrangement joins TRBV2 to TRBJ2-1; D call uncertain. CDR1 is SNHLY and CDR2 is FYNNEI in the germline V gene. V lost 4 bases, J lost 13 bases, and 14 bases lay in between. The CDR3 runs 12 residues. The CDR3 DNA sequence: TGTGCCAGCAGTGGAAACGGGTTCCCCCAGTTCTTC. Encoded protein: CASSGNGFPQFF.

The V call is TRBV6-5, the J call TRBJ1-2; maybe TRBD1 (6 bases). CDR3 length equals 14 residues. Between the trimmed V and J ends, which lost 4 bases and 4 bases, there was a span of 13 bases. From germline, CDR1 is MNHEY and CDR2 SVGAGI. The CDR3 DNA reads TGTGCCAGCAGTTTTTCAACAGGGACCTATGGCTACACCTTC. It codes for CASSFSTGTYGYTF.

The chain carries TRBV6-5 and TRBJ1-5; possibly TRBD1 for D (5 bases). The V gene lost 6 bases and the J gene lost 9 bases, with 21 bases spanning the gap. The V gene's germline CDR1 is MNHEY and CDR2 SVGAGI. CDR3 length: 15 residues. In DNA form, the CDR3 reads TGTGCCAGCAGCCGGGGACGTAGCAGGTTAGGGCCCCAGCATTTT. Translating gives CASSRGRSRLGPQHF.

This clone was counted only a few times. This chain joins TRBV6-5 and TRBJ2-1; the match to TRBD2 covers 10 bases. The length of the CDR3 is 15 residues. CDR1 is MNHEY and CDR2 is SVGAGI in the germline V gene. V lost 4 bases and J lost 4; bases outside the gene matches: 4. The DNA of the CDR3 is TGTGCCAGCAGTTTGTCTAGCGGGGGTTACAATGAGCAGTTCTTC. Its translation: CASSLSSGGYNEQFF.

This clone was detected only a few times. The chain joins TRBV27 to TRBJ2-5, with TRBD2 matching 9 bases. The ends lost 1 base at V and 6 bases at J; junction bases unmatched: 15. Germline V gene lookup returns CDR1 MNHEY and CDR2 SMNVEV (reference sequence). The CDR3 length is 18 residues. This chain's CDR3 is CASSLLGDHPAGGQTQYF. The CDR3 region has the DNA TGTGCCAGCAGTTTATTGGGGGATCATCCAGCGGGAGGACAGACCCAGTACTTC.

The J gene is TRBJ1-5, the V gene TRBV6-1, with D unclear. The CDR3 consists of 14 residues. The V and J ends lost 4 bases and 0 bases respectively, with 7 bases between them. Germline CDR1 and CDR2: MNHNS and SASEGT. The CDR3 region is CASSAPYSNQPQHF. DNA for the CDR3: TGTGCCAGCAGTGCACCATATAGCAATCAGCCCCAGCATTTT.

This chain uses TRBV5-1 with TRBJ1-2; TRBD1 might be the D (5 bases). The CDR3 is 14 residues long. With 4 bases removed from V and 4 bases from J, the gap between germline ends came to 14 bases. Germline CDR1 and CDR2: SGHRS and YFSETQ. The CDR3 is CASSEPGATYGYTF. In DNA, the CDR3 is TGCGCCAGCAGCGAACCCGGGGCGACCTATGGCTACACCTTC.

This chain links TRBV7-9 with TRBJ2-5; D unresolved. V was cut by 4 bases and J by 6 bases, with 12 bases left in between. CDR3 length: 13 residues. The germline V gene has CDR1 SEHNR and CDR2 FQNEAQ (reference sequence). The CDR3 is CASSSPVEQTQYF. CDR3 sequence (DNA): TGTGCCAGCAGCTCGCCGGTAGAACAGACCCAGTACTTC.

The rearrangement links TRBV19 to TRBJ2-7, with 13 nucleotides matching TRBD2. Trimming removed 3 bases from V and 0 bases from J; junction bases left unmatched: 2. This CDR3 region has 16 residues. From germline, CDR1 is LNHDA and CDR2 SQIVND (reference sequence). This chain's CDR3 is CASSIGTSGDSYEQYF. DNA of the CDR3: TGTGCCAGTAGTATCGGGACTAGCGGGGACTCCTACGAGCAGTACTTC.

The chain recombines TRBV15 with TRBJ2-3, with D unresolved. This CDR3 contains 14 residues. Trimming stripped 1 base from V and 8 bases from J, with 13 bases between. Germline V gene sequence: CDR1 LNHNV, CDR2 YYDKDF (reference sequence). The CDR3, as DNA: TGTGCCACCAGCAGAGTGGTTGGCTGGGGTACGCAGTATTTT. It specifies CATSRVVGWGTQYF. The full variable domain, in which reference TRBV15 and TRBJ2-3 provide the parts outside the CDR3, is DAMVIQNPRYQVTQFGKPVTLSCSQTLNHNVMYWYQQKSSQAPKLLFHYYDKDFNNEADTPDNFQSRRPNTSFCFLDIRSPGLGDTAMYLCATSRVVGWGTQYFGPGTRLTVL.

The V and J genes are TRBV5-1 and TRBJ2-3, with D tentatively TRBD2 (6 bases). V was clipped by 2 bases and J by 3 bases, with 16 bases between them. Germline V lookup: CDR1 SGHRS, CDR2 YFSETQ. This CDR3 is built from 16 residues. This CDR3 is CASSFTTSFGTDTQYF. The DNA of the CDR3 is TGCGCCAGCAGCTTCACGACTAGTTTCGGTACAGATACGCAGTATTTT.

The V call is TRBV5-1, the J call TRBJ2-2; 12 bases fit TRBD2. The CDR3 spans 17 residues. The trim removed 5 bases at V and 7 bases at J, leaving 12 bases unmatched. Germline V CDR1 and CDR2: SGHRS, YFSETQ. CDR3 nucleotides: TGCGCCAGCAGGGAAGCTAGCGGGGGGGCCGGTGACGGGGAGCTGTTTTTT. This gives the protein CASREASGGAGDGELFF.

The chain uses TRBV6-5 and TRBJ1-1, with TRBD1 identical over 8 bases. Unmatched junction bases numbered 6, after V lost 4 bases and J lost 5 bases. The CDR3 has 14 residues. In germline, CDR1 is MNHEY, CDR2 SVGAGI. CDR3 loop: CASSFRTGRTEAFF. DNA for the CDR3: TGTGCCAGCAGTTTCAGGACAGGGAGGACTGAAGCTTTCTTT.

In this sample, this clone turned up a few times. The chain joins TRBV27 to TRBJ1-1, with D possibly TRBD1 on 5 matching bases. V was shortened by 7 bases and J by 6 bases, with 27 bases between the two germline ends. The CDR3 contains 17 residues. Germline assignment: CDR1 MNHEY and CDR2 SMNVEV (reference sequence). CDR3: CASTPNAGRMVWPEAFF. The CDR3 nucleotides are TGTGCCAGCACTCCAAACGCAGGGAGAATGGTTTGGCCTGAAGCTTTCTTT.

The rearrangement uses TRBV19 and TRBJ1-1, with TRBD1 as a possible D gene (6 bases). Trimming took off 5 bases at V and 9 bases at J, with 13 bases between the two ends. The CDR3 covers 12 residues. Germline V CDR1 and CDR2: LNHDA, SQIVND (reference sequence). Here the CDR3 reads CASSVPGTKAFF. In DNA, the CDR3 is TGTGCCAGTAGTGTCCCCGGGACAAAAGCTTTCTTT.

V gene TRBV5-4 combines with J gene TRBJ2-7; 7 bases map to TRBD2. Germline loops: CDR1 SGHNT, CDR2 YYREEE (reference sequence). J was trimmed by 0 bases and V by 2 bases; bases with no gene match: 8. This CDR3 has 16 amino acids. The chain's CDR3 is CASSFSRRGISYEQYF. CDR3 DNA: TGTGCCAGCAGCTTTTCTCGGCGGGGGATCTCCTACGAGCAGTACTTC.

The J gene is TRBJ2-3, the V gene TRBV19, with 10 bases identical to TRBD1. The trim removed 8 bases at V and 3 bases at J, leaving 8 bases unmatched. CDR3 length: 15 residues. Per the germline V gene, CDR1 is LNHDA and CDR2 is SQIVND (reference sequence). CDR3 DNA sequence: TGTGCCAGTGTCCCCCGGGACAGGGGAACAGATACGCAGTATTTT. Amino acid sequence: CASVPRDRGTDTQYF.

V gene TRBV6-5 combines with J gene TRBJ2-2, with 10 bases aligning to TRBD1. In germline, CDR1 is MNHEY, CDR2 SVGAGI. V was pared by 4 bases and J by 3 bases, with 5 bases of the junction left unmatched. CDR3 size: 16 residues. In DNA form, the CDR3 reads TGTGCCAGCAGTTTGCGACAGGGGGCCTACACCGGGGAGCTGTTTTTT. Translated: CASSLRQGAYTGELFF.

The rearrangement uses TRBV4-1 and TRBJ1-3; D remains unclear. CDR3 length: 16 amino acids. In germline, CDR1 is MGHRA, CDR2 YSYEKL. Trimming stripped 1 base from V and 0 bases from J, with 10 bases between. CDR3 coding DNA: TGCGCCAGCAGCCAAGGGCCCGGGAGCTCTGGAAACACCATATATTTT. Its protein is CASSQGPGSSGNTIYF.

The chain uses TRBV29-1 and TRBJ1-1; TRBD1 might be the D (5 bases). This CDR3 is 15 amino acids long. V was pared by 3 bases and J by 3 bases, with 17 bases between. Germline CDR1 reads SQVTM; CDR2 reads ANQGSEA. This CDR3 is CSVEAVQALHTEAFF. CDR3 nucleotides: TGCAGCGTTGAGGCGGTACAGGCCCTCCACACTGAAGCTTTCTTT.

The CDR3 DNA is TGTGCCAGCAGCTGGGAGGGTTACGAGCAGTACTTC. Residues: CASSWEGYEQYF. The chain links TRBV5-6 to TRBJ2-7, with 7 bases that match TRBD2. The V gene's germline CDR1 is SGHDT and CDR2 YYEEEE. V shed 3 bases and J 4 bases; nucleotides not matched to a gene: 1. This CDR3 comprises 12 residues.

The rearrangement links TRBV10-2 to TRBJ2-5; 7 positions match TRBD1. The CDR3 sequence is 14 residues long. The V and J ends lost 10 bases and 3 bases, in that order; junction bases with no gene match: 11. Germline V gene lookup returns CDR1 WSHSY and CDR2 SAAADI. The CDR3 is CATRNRGMEETQYF. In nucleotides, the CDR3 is TGCGCCACCCGTAACAGGGGTATGGAAGAGACCCAGTACTTC.